This is a list of T cell receptor beta chains from one sample in a study of human T cells and chemical hapten exposure. MiXCR was run by TCRdb on the RACE reads, yielding one entry per CDR3 protein. This sample has some 170,000 distinct CDR3 sequences; roughly a quarter occur once, and the top ten carry under 2.5%. The sample here was whole blood, taken in connection with sensitization to the hapten diphenylcyclopropenone (DPC). These receptors were taken from a woman aged 18-29 years with alopecia areata. Some clones in this sample may be carry-over from other donors' samples. The CDR3 runs from the conserved cysteine through the conserved F or W. D genes are given only for firm matches. The size field is filled for only some rows; it gives once, few, many or a size class.

J | size | V | D | CDR3 | DNA
TRBJ2-5 | . | TRBV7-9 | TRBD1 | CASSPQGAGGTQYF | TGTGCCAGCAGCCCCCAGGGGGCTGGTGGGACCCAGTACTTC
TRBJ1-4 | . | TRBV5-4 | . | CASSLAPASNEKLFF | TGTGCCAGCAGCTTGGCGCCGGCTTCTAATGAAAAACTGTTTTTT
TRBJ1-2 | . | TRBV5-6 | TRBD1 | CASSLTGTETYGYTF | TGTGCCAGCAGCTTGACCGGGACAGAAACCTATGGCTACACCTTC
TRBJ1-5 | . | TRBV12-3/TRBV12-4 | . | CASSPTGDGQPQHF | TGTGCCAGCAGTCCTACGGGGGATGGACAGCCCCAGCATTTT
TRBJ1-5 | few | TRBV28 | TRBD1 | CATSTGGGYQPQHF | TGTGCCACCTCAACAGGGGGGGGTTATCAGCCCCAGCATTTT
TRBJ1-1 | . | TRBV10-3 | . | CAIRQQTMNTEAFF | TGTGCCATCAGACAACAGACTATGAACACTGAAGCTTTCTTT
TRBJ2-1 | . | TRBV25-1 | . | CASSESTGGSESYNEQFF | TGTGCCAGCAGTGAATCTACCGGCGGCTCAGAGTCCTACAATGAGCAGTTCTTC
TRBJ1-2 | . | TRBV4-1 | . | CASSQAASPISYGYTF | TGCGCCAGCAGCCAAGCTGCCAGTCCTATCAGCTATGGCTACACCTTC
TRBJ1-1 | few | TRBV18 | . | CASSPRGGPEAFF | TGTGCCAGCTCACCGCGCGGGGGTCCCGAAGCTTTCTTT
TRBJ2-1 | once | TRBV2 | . | CASRPLSADNEQFF | TGTGCCAGCAGGCCCCTTAGCGCTGACAATGAGCAGTTCTTC
TRBJ2-5 | . | TRBV4-2 | . | CASSQDGGAMQTQYF | TGTGCCAGCAGCCAAGACGGAGGGGCGATGCAGACCCAGTACTTC
TRBJ2-7 | . | TRBV5-1 | . | CASSLRASEQYF | TGCGCCAGCAGCTTGCGGGCTAGCGAGCAGTACTTC
TRBJ2-7 | many | TRBV30 | TRBD1 | CAWSTDRDYEQYF | TGTGCCTGGAGTACGGACAGGGATTACGAGCAGTACTTC
TRBJ1-4 | few | TRBV10-3 | . | CAISLGGAGTNEKLFF | TGTGCCATCAGCCTCGGCGGGGCGGGGACTAATGAAAAACTGTTTTTT
TRBJ1-1 | few | TRBV20-1 | . | CSARVPGSEAFF | TGCAGTGCTAGAGTTCCGGGTAGTGAAGCTTTCTTT
TRBJ1-5 | . | TRBV5-5 | . | CASSLDSLAQPQHF | TGTGCCAGCAGCTTAGACAGCCTGGCGCAGCCCCAGCATTTT
TRBJ2-7 | . | TRBV10-1 | TRBD2 | CASSERREAPREQYF | TGCGCCAGCAGTGAGAGGCGGGAGGCCCCCAGGGAGCAGTACTTC
TRBJ2-7 | few | TRBV4-2 | . | CASSQDRSGPSFYEQYF | TGTGCCAGCAGCCAAGACAGGTCGGGGCCGTCATTCTACGAGCAGTACTTC
TRBJ1-1 | few | TRBV10-3 | . | CAISEFLGTPANTEAFF | TGTGCCATCAGTGAGTTTCTCGGGACACCCGCTAACACTGAAGCTTTCTTT
TRBJ2-7 | few | TRBV12-3/TRBV12-4 | . | CASTRAGPYEQYF | TGTGCCAGTACTCGGGCCGGTCCGTACGAGCAGTACTTC
TRBJ2-1 | . | TRBV15 | TRBD1 | CATSGEGRGSYNEQFF | TGTGCCACCAGCGGGGAAGGCAGGGGGTCCTACAATGAGCAGTTCTTC
TRBJ1-2 | few | TRBV29-1 | . | CSVVQPRRGSIYGYTF | TGCAGCGTGGTCCAGCCACGGCGGGGTTCAATTTATGGCTACACCTTC
TRBJ2-7 | . | TRBV12-3/TRBV12-4 | . | CASSLRTAYEQYF | TGTGCCAGCAGTTTAAGGACAGCCTACGAGCAGTACTTC
TRBJ2-2 | . | TRBV24-1 | TRBD2 | CATSDKRTSATGELFF | TGTGCCACCAGTGACAAGAGGACTAGCGCAACCGGGGAGCTGTTTTTT
TRBJ2-5 | few | TRBV2 | . | CASSEARGEKETQYF | TGTGCCAGCAGTGAAGCTAGGGGGGAGAAAGAGACCCAGTACTTC
TRBJ1-2 | . | TRBV28 | TRBD1 | CASFQGGNWNYGYTF | TGTGCCAGCTTCCAGGGGGGAAACTGGAACTATGGCTACACCTTC
TRBJ1-2 | . | TRBV10-3 | . | CAISERTKDSGYTF | TGTGCCATCAGTGAAAGAACCAAGGACAGTGGCTACACCTTC
TRBJ2-2 | few | TRBV7-9 | . | CASSPRHGELFF | TGTGCCAGCAGCCCCCGTCACGGGGAGCTGTTTTTT
TRBJ2-1 | . | TRBV29-1 | TRBD2 | CSVSRTSGGAVEQFF | TGCAGCGTGAGCCGGACTAGCGGGGGGGCCGTTGAGCAGTTCTTC
TRBJ1-4 | few | TRBV27 | TRBD1 | CASRGDSPVEKLFF | TGTGCCAGCAGGGGGGACAGCCCGGTTGAAAAACTGTTTTTT
TRBJ1-1 | few | TRBV9 | TRBD1 | CASSRTGGWTEAFF | TGTGCCAGCAGCCGAACAGGGGGCTGGACTGAAGCTTTCTTT
TRBJ1-1 | once | TRBV6-1 | TRBD1 | CASSAMTGGTEAFF | TGTGCCAGCAGTGCAATGACAGGGGGCACTGAAGCTTTCTTT
TRBJ1-5 | . | TRBV6-1 | . | CASSEVRRNQPQHF | TGTGCCAGCAGTGAGGTAAGGCGGAATCAGCCCCAGCATTTT
TRBJ2-5 | . | TRBV20-1 | . | CSARRGQGGVETQYF | TGCAGTGCTAGGAGAGGGCAGGGGGGGGTGGAGACCCAGTACTTC
TRBJ2-1 | . | TRBV7-8 | . | CASSLAGGASSYNEQFF | TGTGCCAGCAGCTTAGCAGGCGGGGCTAGCTCCTACAATGAGCAGTTCTTC
TRBJ2-7 | . | TRBV2 | TRBD1 | CATKSGTGPNEQYF | TGTGCCACAAAGTCCGGGACAGGGCCGAACGAGCAGTACTTC
TRBJ2-7 | . | TRBV20-1 | . | CSARDLRGDSYEQYF | TGCAGTGCTAGAGATCTGCGGGGCGATTCCTACGAGCAGTACTTC
TRBJ1-2 | few | TRBV5-1 | . | CASSTGGGYGYTF | TGCGCCAGCTCCACCGGGGGAGGCTATGGCTACACCTTC
TRBJ2-3 | many | TRBV20-1 | . | CSAPPGAGSTDTQYF | TGCAGTGCCCCCCCGGGGGCGGGGAGCACAGATACGCAGTATTTT
TRBJ2-7 | once | TRBV27 | . | CASSLSRSAYEQYF | TGTGCCAGCAGTTTATCGCGTAGTGCCTACGAGCAGTACTTC
TRBJ1-1 | . | TRBV10-3 | . | CAIKRGGTPEAFF | TGTGCCATCAAGAGGGGAGGGACCCCTGAAGCTTTCTTT
TRBJ1-4 | few | TRBV5-4 | . | CASSLEGRLNEKLFF | TGTGCCAGCAGCTTGGAGGGACGGCTTAATGAAAAACTGTTTTTT
TRBJ2-3 | . | TRBV7-9 | TRBD2 | CASSLASPGLAGERSTDTQYF | TGTGCCAGCAGCTTAGCCAGTCCGGGACTAGCGGGAGAAAGGAGCACAGATACGCAGTATTTT
TRBJ2-3 | . | TRBV11-3 | TRBD2 | CASSLSSGRSKDTQYF | TGTGCCAGCAGCTTATCTAGCGGGAGGTCTAAAGATACGCAGTATTTT
TRBJ2-7 | . | TRBV7-6 | . | CASSHGQGNEQYF | TGTGCCAGCAGCCACGGTCAGGGCAACGAGCAGTACTTC
TRBJ2-7 | . | TRBV20-1 | TRBD1 | CSASLQGASTYRSYEQYF | TGCAGTGCCTCGCTACAGGGGGCATCGACTTACAGATCCTACGAGCAGTACTTC